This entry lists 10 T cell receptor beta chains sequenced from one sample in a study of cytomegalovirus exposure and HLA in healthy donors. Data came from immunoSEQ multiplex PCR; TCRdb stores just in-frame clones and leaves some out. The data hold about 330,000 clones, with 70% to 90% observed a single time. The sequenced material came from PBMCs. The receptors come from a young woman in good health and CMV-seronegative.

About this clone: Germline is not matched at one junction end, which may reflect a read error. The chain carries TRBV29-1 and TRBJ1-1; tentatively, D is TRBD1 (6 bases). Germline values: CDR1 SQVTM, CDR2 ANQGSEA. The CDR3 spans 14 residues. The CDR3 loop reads CSVEVQGMNTEAFF. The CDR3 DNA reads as TGCAGCGTCGAAGTGCAGGGGATGAACACTGAAGCTTTCTTT.

CDR3 in amino acids: CASSRGLAVTDTQYF. For the CDR3, the DNA is TGTGCCAGCAGCCGGGGGCTAGCGGTGACAGATACGCAGTATTTT. The V gene is TRBV7-3, the J gene TRBJ2-3; D might be TRBD2 (7 bases). Trimming took 5 bases from V and 3 from J, leaving 15 bases between them. This CDR3 has 15 residues. Germline-derived CDR1 and CDR2 are SGHTA and FQGTGA.

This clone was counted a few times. DNA for the CDR3: TGCGCCAGCAGCTTGGGACAGGAGACAGATACGCAGTATTTT. Residues: CASSLGQETDTQYF. The V call is TRBV5-1, the J call TRBJ2-3, with a weak D call TRBD1 (6 bases). Trimming took 0 bases from V and 3 from J, leaving 8 bases between them. CDR1 and CDR2 from the germline V gene are SGHRS and YFSETQ. The CDR3 extends over 14 amino acids. The complete variable domain, with remaining parts taken from reference TRBV5-1 and TRBJ2-3, reads KAGVTQTPRYLIKTRGQQVTLSCSPISGHRSVSWYQQTPGQGLQFLFEYFSETQRNKGNFPGRFSGRQFSNSRSEMNVSTLELGDSALYLCASSLGQETDTQYFGPGTRLTVL.

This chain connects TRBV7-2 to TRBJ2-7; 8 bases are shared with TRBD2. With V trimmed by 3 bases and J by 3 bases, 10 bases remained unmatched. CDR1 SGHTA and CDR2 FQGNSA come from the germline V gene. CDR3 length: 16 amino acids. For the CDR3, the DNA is TGTGCCAGCAGCTTCTCCGCCACTAGCGGCTACTACGAGCAGTACTTC. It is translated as CASSFSATSGYYEQYF.

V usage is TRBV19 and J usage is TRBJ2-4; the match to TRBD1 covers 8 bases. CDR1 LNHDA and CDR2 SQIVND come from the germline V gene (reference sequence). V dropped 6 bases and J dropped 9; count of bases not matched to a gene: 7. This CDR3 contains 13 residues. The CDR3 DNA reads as TGTGCCAGTAGCATGGACAGGGCCAGCATTCAGTACTTC. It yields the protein CASSMDRASIQYF.

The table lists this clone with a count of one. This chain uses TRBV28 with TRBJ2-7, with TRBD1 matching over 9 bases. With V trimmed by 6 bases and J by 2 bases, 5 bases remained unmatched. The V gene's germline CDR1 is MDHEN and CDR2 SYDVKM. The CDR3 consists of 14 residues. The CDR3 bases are TGTGCCAGCAGCCCGGGACAGGGTGCCTACGAGCAGTACTTC. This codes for CASSPGQGAYEQYF.

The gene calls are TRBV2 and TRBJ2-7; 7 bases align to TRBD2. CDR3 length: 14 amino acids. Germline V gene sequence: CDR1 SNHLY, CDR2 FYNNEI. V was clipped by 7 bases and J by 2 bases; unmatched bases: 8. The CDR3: CASNFAGEAYEQYF. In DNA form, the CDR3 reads TGTGCCAGCAATTTCGCGGGGGAGGCCTACGAGCAGTACTTC.

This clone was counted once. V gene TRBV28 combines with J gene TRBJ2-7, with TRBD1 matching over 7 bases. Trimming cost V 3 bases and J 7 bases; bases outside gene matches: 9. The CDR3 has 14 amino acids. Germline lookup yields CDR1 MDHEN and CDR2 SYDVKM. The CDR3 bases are TGTGCCAGCAGTTTGGAACAGGGGTGGCAAGAGCAGTACTTC. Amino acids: CASSLEQGWQEQYF.

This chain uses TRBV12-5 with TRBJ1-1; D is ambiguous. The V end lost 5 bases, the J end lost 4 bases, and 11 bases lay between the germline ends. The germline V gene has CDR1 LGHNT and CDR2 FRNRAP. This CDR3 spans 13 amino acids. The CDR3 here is CASGPPGFTEAFF. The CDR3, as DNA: TGTGCTAGTGGTCCTCCGGGGTTCACTGAAGCTTTCTTT.

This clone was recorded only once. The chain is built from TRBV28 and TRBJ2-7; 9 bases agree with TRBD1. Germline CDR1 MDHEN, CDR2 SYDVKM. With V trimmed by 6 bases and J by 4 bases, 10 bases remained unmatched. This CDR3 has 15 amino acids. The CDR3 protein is CASRGPGQGSYEQYF. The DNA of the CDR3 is TGTGCCAGCAGGGGACCGGGACAGGGATCTTACGAGCAGTACTTC.